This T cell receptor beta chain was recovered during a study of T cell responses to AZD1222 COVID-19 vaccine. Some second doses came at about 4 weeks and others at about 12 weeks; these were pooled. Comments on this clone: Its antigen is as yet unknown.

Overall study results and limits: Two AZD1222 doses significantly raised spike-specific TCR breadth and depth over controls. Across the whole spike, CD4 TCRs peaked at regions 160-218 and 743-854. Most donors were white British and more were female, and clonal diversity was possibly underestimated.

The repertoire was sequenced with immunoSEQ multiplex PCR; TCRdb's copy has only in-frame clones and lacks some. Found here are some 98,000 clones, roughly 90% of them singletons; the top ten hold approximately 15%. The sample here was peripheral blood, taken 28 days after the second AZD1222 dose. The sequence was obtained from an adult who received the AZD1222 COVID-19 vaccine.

In nucleotides, the CDR3 is TGTGCCTGGAGTCCCGACAGGGGGCTGAACTATGGCTACACCTTC. Translated, it gives CAWSPDRGLNYGYTF. V is TRBV30 and J is TRBJ1-2; TRBD1 agrees at 10 bases. The CDR3 is made up of 15 amino acids. Looked up from germline, CDR1 is GTSNPN and CDR2 is SVGIG (reference sequence). J was trimmed by 2 bases and V by 2 bases; bases with no gene match: 5.